The 30 T cell receptor beta chains below all came from one sample that was sequenced in a study of blood T cell repertoires in COVID-19. The protocol was immunoSEQ multiplex PCR, while the TCRdb copy is restricted to in-frame clones and leaves out a portion. The table includes approximately 300,000 clones, around 86% detected once. The source material was PBMCs or T cells enriched from blood (not recorded which). The receptors derive from a young woman who had recovered from COVID-19.

The chain carries TRBV7-8 and TRBJ1-2; D is ambiguous. Germline V gene data show CDR1 as SGHVS and CDR2 as FQNEAQ. This CDR3 is 16 amino acids long. V was cut by 4 bases and J by 0 bases, with 15 bases left in between. CDR3 in amino acids: CASSWREYGANYGYTF. The DNA for the CDR3 is TGTGCCAGCAGCTGGAGGGAATACGGGGCTAACTATGGCTACACCTTC. The entire variable domain, with the rest obtained from reference TRBV7-8 and TRBJ1-2, is as follows: GAGVSQSPRYKVAKRGQDVALRCDPISGHVSLFWYQQALGQGPEFLTYFQNEAQLDKSGLPSDRFFAERPEGSVSTLKIQRTQQEDSAVYLCASSWREYGANYGYTFGSGTRLTVV.

Notes on this clone: Other nucleotide sequences in the sample specify the same CDR3. The gene calls are TRBV11-2 and TRBJ2-1; 12 bases line up with TRBD2. V gave up 5 bases and J gave up 1 base; unmatched junction bases: 0. From germline, CDR1 is SGHAT and CDR2 FQNNGV. CDR3 length: 15 residues. The CDR3 reads CASSLAGGSYNEQFF. CDR3 nucleotide sequence: TGTGCCAGCAGCCTAGCGGGGGGGTCCTACAATGAGCAGTTCTTC.

This sequence joins TRBV5-4 and TRBJ2-7; 9 bases agree with TRBD2. CDR1 and CDR2 (germline): SGHNT, YYREEE (reference sequence). V lost 2 bases and J lost 4; bases outside the gene matches: 7. The CDR3 contains 15 residues. CDR3 sequence: CASSFLAGKGYEQYF. The DNA for the CDR3 is TGTGCCAGCAGCTTCCTAGCGGGAAAGGGTTACGAGCAGTACTTC.

The chain recombines TRBV4-3 with TRBJ2-5, with 7 bases fitting TRBD1. The CDR3 spans 14 residues. V lost 3 bases and J lost 5; bases outside the gene matches: 6. CDR1 LGHNA and CDR2 YSLEER come from the germline V gene. CDR3 protein: CASSQDRLRETQYF. In DNA, the CDR3 is TGCGCCAGCAGCCAGGACAGGCTCAGGGAGACCCAGTACTTC.

This clone was observed a single time. The rearrangement uses TRBV19 and TRBJ1-2; D is ambiguous. From germline, CDR1 is LNHDA and CDR2 SQIVND (reference sequence). With 7 bases removed from V and 8 bases from J, the gap between germline ends came to 14 bases. This CDR3 comprises 12 residues. This CDR3 reads CASTTGFLGYTF. CDR3 coding DNA: TGTGCCAGTACAACGGGGTTCTTAGGCTACACCTTC.

This chain uses TRBV29-1 with TRBJ2-7; TRBD2 matches at 15 bases. V gave up 4 bases and J gave up 7 bases; unmatched junction bases: 5. The CDR3 length is 14 residues. Germline V gene sequence: CDR1 SQVTM, CDR2 ANQGSEA. CDR3 nucleotide sequence: TGCAGCGTTGGGGGACTAGCGGGAGGTCGGGAGCAGTACTTC. Amino acids: CSVGGLAGGREQYF.

The gene calls are TRBV3-1 (or the pseudogene TRBV3-2) and TRBJ1-4; TRBD1 matches 7 bases. Per the germline V gene, CDR1 is LGHDT and CDR2 is YNNKEL (reference sequence). The CDR3 spans 16 residues. J lost 4 bases, V lost 2 bases, and 7 bases had no gene match. CDR3 amino acids: CASSQPGGRDNEKLFF. The CDR3 bases are TGTGCCAGCAGCCAACCAGGGGGTAGGGATAATGAAAAACTGTTTTTT.

This chain connects TRBV5-5 to TRBJ2-3, with a possible D match to TRBD2 (5 bases). V lost 4 bases and J 0 bases, leaving 15 bases between the germline ends. Per the germline V gene, CDR1 is SGHKS and CDR2 is YYEKEE (reference sequence). The CDR3 is 16 residues long. The CDR3, as DNA: TGTGCCAGCAGCCTGAGGGCCAGTTCTAGCACAGATACGCAGTATTTT. Its protein product is CASSLRASSSTDTQYF.

The chain couples TRBV19 to TRBJ2-1; 13 bases agree with TRBD2. Germline CDR1 is LNHDA and CDR2 is SQIVND (reference sequence). CDR3 size: 16 residues. J was trimmed by 8 bases and V by 3 bases; bases with no gene match: 7. The CDR3, as DNA: TGTGCCAGTAGTATTGGAACTAGCGGGAGGGAGGATGAGCAGTTCTTC. This sequence encodes CASSIGTSGREDEQFF.

This clone came up once. J is TRBJ2-1 and V is TRBV28; 13 bases are a match to TRBD2. CDR1 MDHEN and CDR2 SYDVKM come from the germline V gene. V was pared by 5 bases and J by 8 bases, with 9 bases of the junction left unmatched. This CDR3 comprises 16 residues. The CDR3 sequence: CASSERTSGSLDEQFF. For the CDR3, the DNA is TGTGCCAGCAGTGAGAGGACTAGCGGGAGTTTGGATGAGCAGTTCTTC.

The chain is built from TRBV9 and TRBJ2-3; D call uncertain. The V gene's germline CDR1 is SGDLS and CDR2 YYNGEE. The CDR3 contains 13 residues. V lost 0 bases and J lost 6, with 8 bases in between. CDR3 in DNA: TGTGCCAGCAGCGTAGACCCCAGGGATACGCAGTATTTT. Protein: CASSVDPRDTQYF.

CDR3 in amino acids: CASSSNRGQGSTDTQYF. CDR3 sequence (DNA): TGTGCCAGCAGCTCGAACAGGGGGCAAGGAAGCACAGATACGCAGTATTTT. The rearrangement uses TRBV7-9 and TRBJ2-3; 9 bases line up with TRBD1. CDR1 is SEHNR and CDR2 is FQNEAQ in the germline V gene (reference sequence). After removal of 4 bases from V and 0 bases from J, the junction contained 8 bases not matched to a gene. The CDR3 sequence is 17 residues long. The whole variable domain, remainder taken from reference TRBV7-9 and TRBJ2-3, is DTGVSQNPRHKITKRGQNVTFRCDPISEHNRLYWYRQTLGQGPEFLTYFQNEAQLEKSRLLSDRFSAERPKGSFSTLEIQRTEQGDSAMYLCASSSNRGQGSTDTQYFGPGTRLTVL.

The rearrangement joins TRBV5-4 to TRBJ2-7; D possibly corresponds to TRBD1 (6 bases). The CDR3 covers 16 residues. CDR1 is SGHNT, CDR2 YYREEE, per germline (reference sequence). Trimming removed 4 bases at V and 5 bases at J, with 22 bases between. The CDR3 sequence: CASSDRTGTLPNEQYF. The DNA of the CDR3 is TGTGCCAGCAGCGACAGGACCGGGACATTGCCGAACGAGCAGTACTTC.

This clone has only one observation. The chain joins TRBV3-1 (or the pseudogene TRBV3-2) to TRBJ2-7; 14 bases line up with TRBD2. CDR1 and CDR2 (germline): LGHDT, YNNKEL (reference sequence). This CDR3 has 15 amino acids. Unmatched junction bases numbered 3, after V lost 4 bases and J lost 4 bases. Here the CDR3 reads CASSLGLAGGYEQYF. The CDR3 nucleotides are TGTGCCAGCAGCCTCGGACTAGCGGGAGGATACGAGCAGTACTTC.

The gene calls are TRBV10-1 and TRBJ1-6; a weak D match, TRBD1 (5 bases). V was clipped by 10 bases and J by 9 bases, with 19 bases between them. The germline V gene has CDR1 WNHNN and CDR2 SYGVQD (reference sequence). There are 14 residues in the CDR3. CDR3 residues: CATARGTLRSPLHF. CDR3 nucleotides: TGCGCCACCGCCCGGGGGACTCTACGTTCACCCCTCCACTTT.

The rearrangement joins TRBV6-1 to TRBJ1-3, with 9 nucleotides matching TRBD1. Germline values: CDR1 MNHNS, CDR2 SASEGT. Trimming cost V 3 bases and J 8 bases; bases outside gene matches: 17. The CDR3 is made up of 18 amino acids. The CDR3 here is CASSDGTGFFGVADTIYF. CDR3 bases: TGTGCCAGCAGTGACGGGACAGGGTTCTTCGGAGTGGCCGACACCATATATTTT.

This rearrangement joins TRBV7-8 to TRBJ1-6; D is unresolved. Germline CDR1 SGHVS, CDR2 FQNEAQ. This CDR3 has 19 amino acids. Trimming cost V 2 bases and J 9 bases, with 26 bases left between them. The CDR3 loop reads CASSLTSPTIGSSGSPLHF. CDR3 nucleotides: TGTGCCAGCAGCTTAACCTCGCCCACGATAGGCTCATCAGGTTCACCCCTCCACTTT.

This chain uses TRBV4-1 with TRBJ2-2; 9 nucleotides align to TRBD2. Germline V gene sequence: CDR1 MGHRA, CDR2 YSYEKL. The V and J ends lost 10 bases and 1 base, in that order; junction bases with no gene match: 13. The CDR3 is 17 amino acids. This CDR3 is CATRRGGGGLNTGELFF. CDR3 bases: TGCGCCACCCGGCGGGGCGGGGGGGGCCTGAACACCGGGGAGCTGTTTTTT.

This clone was observed once. This chain connects TRBV5-1 to TRBJ2-7; 7 bases align to TRBD1. Germline V lookup: CDR1 SGHRS, CDR2 YFSETQ. With 4 bases clipped from V and 4 bases from J, the junction kept 14 bases outside the gene matches. This CDR3 spans 16 amino acids. The CDR3 nucleotides are TGCGCCAGCAGCCCAGTAACAGGGGAAATCAGGTACGAGCAGTACTTC. This gives the protein CASSPVTGEIRYEQYF. Based on the CDR3 plus reference TRBV5-1 and TRBJ2-7, the full variable domain is KAGVTQTPRYLIKTRGQQVTLSCSPISGHRSVSWYQQTPGQGLQFLFEYFSETQRNKGNFPGRFSGRQFSNSRSEMNVSTLELGDSALYLCASSPVTGEIRYEQYFGPGTRLTVT.

This chain connects TRBV2 to TRBJ2-3; 7 bases are a match to TRBD2. V lost 5 bases to trimming and J lost 0 bases; unmatched junction nucleotides: 5. Germline CDR1 SNHLY, CDR2 FYNNEI. The CDR3 loop spans 15 amino acids. The CDR3 sequence is CASSRAGPSTDTQYF. The DNA for the CDR3 is TGTGCCAGCAGTAGAGCGGGGCCAAGCACAGATACGCAGTATTTT.

The CDR3 DNA reads as TGTGCCAGCAGCCACAACAGGTTCACTGAAGCTTTCTTT. Encoded protein: CASSHNRFTEAFF. This chain links TRBV14 with TRBJ1-1; D perhaps matches TRBD1 (5 bases). Germline-derived CDR1 and CDR2 are SGHDN and FVKESK. V lost 3 bases and J lost 4, with 9 bases in between. The CDR3 has 13 amino acids.

This rearrangement joins TRBV4-1 to TRBJ1-5, with 12 bases identical to TRBD1. This CDR3 has 16 residues. The trim removed 8 bases at V and 6 bases at J, leaving 11 bases unmatched. The germline V gene has CDR1 MGHRA and CDR2 YSYEKL. The CDR3 sequence: CASSIRDRGRGQPQHF. Here the CDR3 DNA reads TGCGCCAGCTCAATTCGGGACAGGGGGCGCGGTCAGCCCCAGCATTTT.

This clone was observed a few times. This rearrangement joins TRBV5-1 to TRBJ2-1, with D perhaps matching TRBD1 (5 bases). The V and J ends lost 4 bases and 4 bases respectively, with 21 bases between them. The CDR3 is 17 amino acids. Germline CDR1 is SGHRS and CDR2 is YFSETQ. The chain's CDR3 is CASSPRRQITQYNEQFF. CDR3 in DNA: TGCGCCAGCAGCCCTCGAAGACAGATAACACAGTACAATGAGCAGTTCTTC.

J is TRBJ2-7 and V is TRBV7-8, with 11 bases lining up with TRBD2. The length of the CDR3 is 16 residues. Germline V gene data show CDR1 as SGHVS and CDR2 as FQNEAQ. The ends lost 5 bases at V and 7 bases at J; junction bases unmatched: 13. The CDR3 DNA sequence: TGTGCCAGCAGCGCCCGACTAGCGGGAATATTTGGGGAGCAGTACTTC. It specifies CASSARLAGIFGEQYF.

The rearrangement links TRBV29-1 to TRBJ1-1; D remains unclear. With 4 bases removed from V and 0 bases from J, the gap between germline ends came to 9 bases. Germline lookup yields CDR1 SQVTM and CDR2 ANQGSEA. The CDR3 covers 13 residues. CDR3 DNA sequence: TGCAGCGTTGGAGGGATTATGAACACTGAAGCTTTCTTT. It translates to CSVGGIMNTEAFF. Complete variable domain (other parts from reference TRBV29-1 and TRBJ1-1): SAVISQKPSRDICQRGTSLTIQCQVDSQVTMMFWYRQQPGQSLTLIATANQGSEATYESGFVIDKFPISRPNLTFSTLTVSNMSPEDSSIYLCSVGGIMNTEAFFGQGTRLTVV.

The rearrangement uses TRBV7-9 and TRBJ1-2; D perhaps matches TRBD1 (5 bases). V was shortened by 2 bases and J by 7 bases, with 11 bases between the two germline ends. The germline V gene has CDR1 SEHNR and CDR2 FQNEAQ (reference sequence). The CDR3 is made up of 13 amino acids. This CDR3 reads CASSLTGVVGYTF. The CDR3, as DNA: TGTGCCAGCAGCTTAACAGGCGTAGTTGGCTACACCTTC.

The J gene is TRBJ1-1, the V gene TRBV12-3 or TRBV12-4; D gene ambiguous. There are 13 residues in the CDR3. The V and J ends lost 5 bases and 4 bases respectively, with 11 bases between them. The CDR3 region has the DNA TGTGCCAGCAGTCTGGCTTCTGCCACTGAAGCTTTCTTT. Amino acid sequence: CASSLASATEAFF.

This rearrangement joins TRBV15 to TRBJ1-2, with TRBD1 identical over 12 bases. J gave up 8 bases and V 6 bases, and 16 bases lay outside the gene matches. The CDR3 extends over 17 amino acids. Germline assignment: CDR1 LNHNV and CDR2 YYDKDF (reference sequence). This CDR3 reads CATSLPGTGGPPRGYTF. The CDR3 coding sequence is TGTGCCACCAGTCTTCCCGGGACAGGGGGCCCTCCTCGGGGCTACACCTTC.

This chain links TRBV19 with TRBJ1-1; D call uncertain. Trimming removed 4 bases at V and 4 bases at J, with 19 bases between. The CDR3 loop spans 16 amino acids. Germline CDR1 is LNHDA and CDR2 is SQIVND (reference sequence). This CDR3 is CASSTARVVGGTEAFF. DNA for the CDR3: TGTGCCAGTAGTACGGCACGCGTGGTCGGCGGCACTGAAGCTTTCTTT. The full variable domain, rest sourced from reference TRBV19 and TRBJ1-1, is DGGITQSPKYLFRKEGQNVTLSCEQNLNHDAMYWYRQDPGQGLRLIYYSQIVNDFQKGDIAEGYSVSREKKESFPLTVTSAQKNPTAFYLCASSTARVVGGTEAFFGQGTRLTVV.

The chain recombines TRBV6-1 with TRBJ2-1, with a tentative D call TRBD1 (5 bases). The CDR3 length is 16 residues. Trimming cost V 2 bases and J 7 bases, with 18 bases left between them. Germline CDR1 is MNHNS and CDR2 is SASEGT. CDR3 coding DNA: TGTGCCAGCAGTGAATTCGCCACGCAGGGTTATAATGAGCAGTTCTTC. It is translated as CASSEFATQGYNEQFF.